This TCR beta chain stems from a study of radiotherapy plus CTLA-4 blockade in lung cancer. Study context: Disease control was achieved by around 32% of patients, and objective responses by 18%.

With regard to this clone: Its antigen is unidentified.

Germline-derived CDR1 and CDR2 are KGHSH and LQKENI. Trimming took off 5 bases at V and 2 bases at J, with 8 bases between the two ends. The CDR3 covers 13 residues. Only in-frame clones appear in the TCRdb table, and some are missing; sequencing was by immunoSEQ multiplex PCR. The table lists 90,000 to 95,000 clones, 83% of them singletons. Study-wide findings and caveats: There was expansion of tumor-derived TCR clones in blood after radiotherapy plus ipilimumab. How blood T cell clones changed early, along with interferon-beta, reportedly forecast response best.

Alongside CTLA-4 blockade with ipilimumab, patients with chemo-refractory metastatic non-small-cell lung cancer received focal radiation. This sample comprised peripheral blood, obtained from a patient treated with radiotherapy plus ipilimumab. The receptor was isolated from a human donor with non-small cell lung cancer who had stable disease on radiotherapy plus ipilimumab. The rearrangement links TRBV18 to TRBJ2-3, with D hard to call. The CDR3 nucleotides read TGTGCCAGCTCATTCGCAGACACAGATACGCAGTATTTT. Translating it yields CASSFADTDTQYF.